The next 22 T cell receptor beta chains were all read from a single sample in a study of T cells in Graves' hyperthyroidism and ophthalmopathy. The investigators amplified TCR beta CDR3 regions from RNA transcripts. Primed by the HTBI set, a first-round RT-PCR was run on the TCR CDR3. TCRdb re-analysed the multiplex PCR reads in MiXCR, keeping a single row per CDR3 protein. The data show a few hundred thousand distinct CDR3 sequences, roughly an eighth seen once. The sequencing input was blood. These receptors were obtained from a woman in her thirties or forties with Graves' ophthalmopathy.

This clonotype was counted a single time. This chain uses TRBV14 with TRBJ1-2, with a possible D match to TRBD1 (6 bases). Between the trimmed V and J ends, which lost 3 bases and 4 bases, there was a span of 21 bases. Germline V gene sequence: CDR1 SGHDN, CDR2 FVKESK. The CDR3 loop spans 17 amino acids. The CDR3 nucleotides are TGTGCCAGCAGCCACGGCGTGTGGGGGCAGGTGGGCTATGGCTACACCTTC. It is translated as CASSHGVWGQVGYGYTF. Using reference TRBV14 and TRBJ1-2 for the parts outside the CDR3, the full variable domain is EAGVTQFPSHSVIEKGQTVTLRCDPISGHDNLYWYRRVMGKEIKFLLHFVKESKQDESGMPNNRFLAERTGGTYSTLKVQPAELEDSGVYFCASSHGVWGQVGYGYTFGSGTRLTVV.

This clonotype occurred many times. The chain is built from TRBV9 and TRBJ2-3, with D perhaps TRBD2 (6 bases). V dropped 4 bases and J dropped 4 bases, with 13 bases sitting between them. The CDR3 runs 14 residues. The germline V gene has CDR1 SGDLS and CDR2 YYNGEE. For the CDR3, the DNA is TGTGCCAGCAGCATCCCCTCGGGGGCAGATACGCAGTATTTT. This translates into CASSIPSGADTQYF.

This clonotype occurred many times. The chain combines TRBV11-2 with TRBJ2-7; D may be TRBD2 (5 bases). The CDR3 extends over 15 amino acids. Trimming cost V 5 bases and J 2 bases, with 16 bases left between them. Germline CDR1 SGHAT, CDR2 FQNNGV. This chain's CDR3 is CASSPAAAGPYEQYF. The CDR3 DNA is TGTGCCAGCAGCCCCGCTGCGGCGGGTCCCTACGAGCAGTACTTC. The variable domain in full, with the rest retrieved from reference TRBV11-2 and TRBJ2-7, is EAGVAQSPRYKIIEKRQSVAFWCNPISGHATLYWYQQILGQGPKLLIQFQNNGVVDDSQLPKDRFSAERLKGVDSTLKIQPAKLEDSAVYLCASSPAAAGPYEQYFGPGTRLTVT.

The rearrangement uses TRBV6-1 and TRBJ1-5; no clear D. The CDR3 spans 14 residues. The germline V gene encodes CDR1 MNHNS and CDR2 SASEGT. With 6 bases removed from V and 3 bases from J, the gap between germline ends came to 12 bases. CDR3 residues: CASSHGRTNQPQHF. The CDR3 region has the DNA TGTGCCAGCAGCCACGGACGGACCAATCAGCCCCAGCATTTT.

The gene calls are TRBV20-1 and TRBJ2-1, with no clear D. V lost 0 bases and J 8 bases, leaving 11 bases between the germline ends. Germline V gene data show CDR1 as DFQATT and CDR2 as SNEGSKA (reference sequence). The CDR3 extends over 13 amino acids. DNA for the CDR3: TGCAGTGCTAGAGAGAGGCAGTGGGATGAGCAGTTCTTC. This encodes CSARERQWDEQFF.

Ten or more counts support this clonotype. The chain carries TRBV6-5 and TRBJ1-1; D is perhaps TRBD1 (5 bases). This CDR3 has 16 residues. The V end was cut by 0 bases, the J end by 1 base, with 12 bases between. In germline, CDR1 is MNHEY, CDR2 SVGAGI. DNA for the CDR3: TGTGCCAGCAGTTACTCGGTTGGAAGGGGGAACACTGAAGCTTTCTTT. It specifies CASSYSVGRGNTEAFF.

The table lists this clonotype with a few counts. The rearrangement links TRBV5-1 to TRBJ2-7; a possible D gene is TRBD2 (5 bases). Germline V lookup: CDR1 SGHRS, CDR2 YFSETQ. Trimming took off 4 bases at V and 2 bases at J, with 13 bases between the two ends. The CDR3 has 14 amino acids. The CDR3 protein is CASSRAAVTYEQYF. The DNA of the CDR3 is TGCGCCAGCAGCCGAGCGGCGGTCACCTACGAGCAGTACTTC.

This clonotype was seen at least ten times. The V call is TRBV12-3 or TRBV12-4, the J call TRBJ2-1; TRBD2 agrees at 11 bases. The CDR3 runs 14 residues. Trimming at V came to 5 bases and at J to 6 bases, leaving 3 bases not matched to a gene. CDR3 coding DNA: TGTGCCAGCAGTCGCCTAGCGGGGGGCAATGAGCAGTTCTTC. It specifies CASSRLAGGNEQFF.

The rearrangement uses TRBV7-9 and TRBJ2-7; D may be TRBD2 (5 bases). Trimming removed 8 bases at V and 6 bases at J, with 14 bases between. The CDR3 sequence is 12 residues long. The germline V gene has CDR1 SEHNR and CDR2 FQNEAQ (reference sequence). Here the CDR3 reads CASSPSGIEQYF. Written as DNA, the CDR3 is TGTGCCAGCTCACCTTCGGGGATCGAGCAGTACTTC.

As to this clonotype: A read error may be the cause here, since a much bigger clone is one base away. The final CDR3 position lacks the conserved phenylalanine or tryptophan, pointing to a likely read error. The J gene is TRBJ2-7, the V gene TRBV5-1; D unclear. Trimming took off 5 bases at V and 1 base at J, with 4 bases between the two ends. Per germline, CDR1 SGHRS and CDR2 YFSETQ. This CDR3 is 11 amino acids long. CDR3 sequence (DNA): TGCGCCAGCAGACAGTCCTACGAGCAGTACCTC. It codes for CASRQSYEQYL.

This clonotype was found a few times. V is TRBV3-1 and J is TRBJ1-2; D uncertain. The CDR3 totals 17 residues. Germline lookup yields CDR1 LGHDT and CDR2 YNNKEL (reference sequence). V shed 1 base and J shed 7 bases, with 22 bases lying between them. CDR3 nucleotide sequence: TGTGCCAGCAGCCAAGGTAGCGCTGAGGGCCTTCGGAGTGGCTACACCTTC. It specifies CASSQGSAEGLRSGYTF.

The CDR3 reads CASEGQRSGNTIYF. As DNA, the CDR3 is TGTGCCAGCGAAGGACAGCGCTCTGGAAACACCATATATTTT. The genes are TRBV19 and TRBJ1-3; a weak D match, TRBD1 (6 bases). Trimming pared 9 bases from V and 0 bases from J, leaving 12 bases between. The germline CDR1 and CDR2 sequences are LNHDA and SQIVND (reference sequence). CDR3 length: 14 residues.

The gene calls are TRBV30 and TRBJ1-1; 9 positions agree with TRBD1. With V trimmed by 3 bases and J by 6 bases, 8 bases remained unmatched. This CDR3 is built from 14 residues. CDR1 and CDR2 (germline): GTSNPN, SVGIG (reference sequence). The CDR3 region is CAWRETGGKAEAFF. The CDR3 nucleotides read TGTGCCTGGAGGGAGACAGGGGGTAAAGCTGAAGCTTTCTTT.

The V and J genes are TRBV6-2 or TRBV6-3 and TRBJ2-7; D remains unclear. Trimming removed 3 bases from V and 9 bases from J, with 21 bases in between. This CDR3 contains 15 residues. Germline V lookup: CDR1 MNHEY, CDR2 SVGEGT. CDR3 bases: TGTGCCAGCAGTTATTGGACGAGGACCTCGGATGCGCAGTACTTC. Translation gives CASSYWTRTSDAQYF.

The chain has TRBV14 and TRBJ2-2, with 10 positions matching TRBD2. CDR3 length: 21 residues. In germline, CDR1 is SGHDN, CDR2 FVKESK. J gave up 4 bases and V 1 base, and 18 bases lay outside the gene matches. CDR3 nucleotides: TGTGCCAGCAGCCAAGGCTTACAGGTCTATTGGAGCGGGAGGGCCACCGGGGAGCTGTTTTTT. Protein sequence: CASSQGLQVYWSGRATGELFF.

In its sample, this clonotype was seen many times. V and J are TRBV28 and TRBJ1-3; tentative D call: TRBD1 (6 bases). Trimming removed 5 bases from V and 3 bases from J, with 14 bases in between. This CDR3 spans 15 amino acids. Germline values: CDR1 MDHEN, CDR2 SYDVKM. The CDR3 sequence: CASSETRGGGNTIYF. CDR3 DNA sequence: TGTGCCAGCAGTGAGACAAGGGGGGGTGGAAACACCATATATTTT.

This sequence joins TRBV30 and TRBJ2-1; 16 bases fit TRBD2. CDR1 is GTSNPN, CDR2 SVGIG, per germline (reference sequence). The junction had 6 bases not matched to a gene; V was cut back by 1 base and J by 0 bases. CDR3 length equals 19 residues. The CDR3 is CAWSAGTSGRDSSYNEQFF. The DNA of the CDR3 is TGTGCCTGGAGTGCAGGGACTAGCGGGAGGGACAGCTCCTACAATGAGCAGTTCTTC. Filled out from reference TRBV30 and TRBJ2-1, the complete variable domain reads SQTIHQWPATLVQPVGSPLSLECTVEGTSNPNLYWYRQAAGRGLQLLFYSVGIGQISSEVPQNLSASRPQDRQFILSSKKLLLSDSGFYLCAWSAGTSGRDSSYNEQFFGPGTRLTVL.

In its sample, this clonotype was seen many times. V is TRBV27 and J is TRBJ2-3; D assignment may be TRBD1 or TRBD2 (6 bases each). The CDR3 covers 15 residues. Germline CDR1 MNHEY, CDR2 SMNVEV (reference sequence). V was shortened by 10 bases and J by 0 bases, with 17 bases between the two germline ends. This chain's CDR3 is CANRTRGTSTDTQYF. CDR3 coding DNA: TGTGCCAACCGCACACGGGGGACAAGCACAGATACGCAGTATTTT.

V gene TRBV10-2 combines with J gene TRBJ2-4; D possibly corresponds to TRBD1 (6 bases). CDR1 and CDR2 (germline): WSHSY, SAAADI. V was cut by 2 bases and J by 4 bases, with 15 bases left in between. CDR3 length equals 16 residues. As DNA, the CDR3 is TGCGCCAGCAGTGAGATCTGGCAGGGACAAAAAAACATTCAGTACTTC. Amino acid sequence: CASSEIWQGQKNIQYF.

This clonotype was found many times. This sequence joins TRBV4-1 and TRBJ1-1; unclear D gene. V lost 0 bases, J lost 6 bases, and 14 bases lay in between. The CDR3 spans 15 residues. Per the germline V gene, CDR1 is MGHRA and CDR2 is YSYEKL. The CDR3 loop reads CASSQEWPKVPEAFF. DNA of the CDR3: TGCGCCAGCAGCCAAGAGTGGCCGAAGGTCCCTGAAGCTTTCTTT.

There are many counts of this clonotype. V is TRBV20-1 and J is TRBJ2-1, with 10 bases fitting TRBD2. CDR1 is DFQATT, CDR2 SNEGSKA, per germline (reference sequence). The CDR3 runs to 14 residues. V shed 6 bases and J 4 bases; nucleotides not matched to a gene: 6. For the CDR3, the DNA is TGCAGTGCCACGCTAGCGGGAGCGTACAATGAGCAGTTCTTC. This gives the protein CSATLAGAYNEQFF.

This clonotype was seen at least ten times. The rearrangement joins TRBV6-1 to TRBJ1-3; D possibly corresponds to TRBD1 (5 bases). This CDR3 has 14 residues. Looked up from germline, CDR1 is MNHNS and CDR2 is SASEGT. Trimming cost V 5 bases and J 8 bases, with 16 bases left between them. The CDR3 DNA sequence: TGTGCCAGCAGTTCCCGCGGGGGAGGTGACACCATATATTTT. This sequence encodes CASSSRGGGDTIYF.